This T cell receptor beta chain was found in a study of CD8 T cells in cerebrospinal fluid in Alzheimer's disease. Notes on the study in general: Compared with controls, mild cognitive impairment or Alzheimer's disease patients showed higher maximum CSF clone percentages.

CSF cells underwent 10X single-cell V(D)J and 5' gene-expression profiling. One entry per CDR3 protein, without DNA, is what TCRdb gives after re-calling the 10x single-cell sequencing reads. The repertoire shows about 1,200 distinct CDR3 sequences; the top ten hold around 9%. This clonotype is labeled large (0.1 to 1%) based on frequency. The antigen is unknown. Looked up from germline, CDR1 is SGHTA and CDR2 is FQGNSA. This CDR3 comprises 13 residues. The receptor was derived from a human donor in good health. The chain links TRBV7-2 to TRBJ1-5; without DNA, the TCRdb call of TRBD1 cannot be checked. Sequences were obtained from cerebrospinal fluid. The chain's CDR3 is CASSLQGAQPQHF.